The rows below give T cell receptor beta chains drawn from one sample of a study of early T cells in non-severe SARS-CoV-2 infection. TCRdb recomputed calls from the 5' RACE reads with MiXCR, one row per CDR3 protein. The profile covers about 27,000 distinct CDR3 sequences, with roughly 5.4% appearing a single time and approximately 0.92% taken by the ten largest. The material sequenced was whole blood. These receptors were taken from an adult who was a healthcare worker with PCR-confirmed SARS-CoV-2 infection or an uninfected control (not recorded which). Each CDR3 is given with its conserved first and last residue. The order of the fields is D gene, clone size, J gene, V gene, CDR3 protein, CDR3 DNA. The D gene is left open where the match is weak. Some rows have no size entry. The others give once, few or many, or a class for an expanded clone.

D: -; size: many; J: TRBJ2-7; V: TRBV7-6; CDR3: CASSLGARYEQYF; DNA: TGTGCCAGCAGCTTGGGGGCTCGGTACGAGCAGTACTTC
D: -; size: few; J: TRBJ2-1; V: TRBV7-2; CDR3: CASSLARTGGEQFF; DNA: TGTGCCAGCAGCTTAGCGCGGACTGGGGGTGAGCAGTTCTTC
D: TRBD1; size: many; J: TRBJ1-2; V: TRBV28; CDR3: CASSRGGAIYGYTF; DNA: TGTGCCAGCAGTCGAGGGGGCGCAATCTATGGCTACACCTTC
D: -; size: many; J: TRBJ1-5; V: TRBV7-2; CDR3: CASNTWAWPQHF; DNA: TGTGCCAGCAACACCTGGGCCTGGCCCCAGCATTTT
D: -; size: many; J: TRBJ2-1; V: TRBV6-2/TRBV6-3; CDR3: CASSYGFEQFF; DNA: TGTGCCAGCAGTTACGGGTTTGAGCAGTTCTTC
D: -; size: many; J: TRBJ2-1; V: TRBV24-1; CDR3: CASSSTYRGGINEQFF; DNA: TGTGCCTCCTCCTCCACGTACAGGGGGGGGATCAATGAGCAGTTCTTC
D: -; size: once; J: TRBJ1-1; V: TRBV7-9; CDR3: CASSSRPEAFF; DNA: TGTGCCAGCAGCTCGCGCCCTGAAGCTTTCTTT
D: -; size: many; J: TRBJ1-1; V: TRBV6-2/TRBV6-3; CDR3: CASSTILGQNTEAFF; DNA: TGTGCCAGCAGTACTATCTTGGGACAGAACACTGAAGCTTTCTTT
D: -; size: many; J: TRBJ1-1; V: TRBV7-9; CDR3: CASSLAGEAFF; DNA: TGTGCCAGCAGCTTAGCGGGGGAAGCTTTCTTT
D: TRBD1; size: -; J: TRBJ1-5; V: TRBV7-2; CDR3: CASSLGQGGQPQHF; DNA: TGTGCCAGCAGCTTAGGACAGGGGGGTCAGCCCCAGCATTTT
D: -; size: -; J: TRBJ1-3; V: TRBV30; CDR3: CAWSPDNSGNTIYF; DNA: TGTGCCTGGAGTCCCGACAACTCTGGAAACACCATATATTTT
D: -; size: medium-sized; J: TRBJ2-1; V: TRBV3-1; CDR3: CASSSRQALGHGQFF; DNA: TGTGCCAGCAGCTCCCGACAGGCCCTAGGCCATGGTCAGTTCTTC
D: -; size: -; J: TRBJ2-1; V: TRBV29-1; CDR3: CSVVRFNEQFF; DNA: TGCAGCGTTGTACGATTCAATGAGCAGTTCTTC
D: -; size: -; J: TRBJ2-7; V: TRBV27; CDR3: CASSLGGIGSYEQYF; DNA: TGTGCCAGCAGTCTCGGAGGGATCGGGAGCTACGAGCAGTACTTC
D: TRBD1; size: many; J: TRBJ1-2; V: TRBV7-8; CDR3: CASSSRGTGYTF; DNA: TGTGCCAGCAGCTCCAGGGGGACTGGCTACACCTTC
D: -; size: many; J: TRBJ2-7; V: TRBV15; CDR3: CATSREDTAVYEQYF; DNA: TGTGCCACCAGCAGAGAAGATACGGCGGTGTACGAGCAGTACTTC
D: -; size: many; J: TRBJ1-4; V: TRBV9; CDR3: CASSVGGKINEKLFF; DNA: TGTGCCAGCAGCGTAGGTGGGAAGATTAATGAAAAACTGTTTTTT
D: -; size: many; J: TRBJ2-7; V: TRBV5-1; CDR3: CASSLSGKFYEQYF; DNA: TGCGCCAGCAGCTTAAGCGGCAAATTCTACGAGCAGTACTTC
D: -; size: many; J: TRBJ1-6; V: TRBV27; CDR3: CASMKQGSSPLHF; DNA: TGTGCCAGCATGAAACAGGGATCCTCACCCCTCCACTTT
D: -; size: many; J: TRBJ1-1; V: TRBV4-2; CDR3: CASSQDGSGSGTEAFF; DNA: TGTGCCAGCAGCCAAGATGGGTCCGGGTCGGGCACTGAAGCTTTCTTT
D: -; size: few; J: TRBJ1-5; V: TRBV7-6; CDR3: CASSLAASGDQPQHF; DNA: TGTGCCAGCAGCTTAGCGGCGTCAGGGGATCAGCCCCAGCATTTT
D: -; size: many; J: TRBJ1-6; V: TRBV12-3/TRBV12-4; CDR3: CASSRRGPNSPLHF; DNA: TGTGCCAGCAGTCGCCGGGGCCCTAATTCACCCCTCCACTTT
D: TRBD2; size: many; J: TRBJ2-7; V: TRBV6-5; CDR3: CASTKGTGGHEQYF; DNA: TGTGCCAGCACCAAGGGGACGGGAGGCCACGAGCAGTACTTC
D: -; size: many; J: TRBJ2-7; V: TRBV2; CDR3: CASTEWQEANEQYF; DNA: TGTGCCAGCACGGAGTGGCAGGAGGCCAACGAGCAGTACTTC
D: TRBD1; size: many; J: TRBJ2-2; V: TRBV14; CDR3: CASSQYTGTGLTGELFF; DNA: TGTGCCAGCAGCCAATACACCGGGACAGGCCTCACCGGGGAGCTGTTTTTT
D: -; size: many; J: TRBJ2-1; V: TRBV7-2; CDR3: CASSLVLGAPEQFF; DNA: TGTGCCAGCAGCTTAGTTCTCGGAGCCCCCGAGCAGTTCTTC
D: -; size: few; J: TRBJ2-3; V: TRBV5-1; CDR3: CASSLEGDTQYF; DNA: TGCGCCAGCAGCTTGGAGGGGGATACGCAGTATTTT
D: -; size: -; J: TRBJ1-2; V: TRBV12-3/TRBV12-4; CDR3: CATYSLEFYGYTF; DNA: TGTGCCACCTACAGCCTCGAATTCTATGGCTACACCTTC
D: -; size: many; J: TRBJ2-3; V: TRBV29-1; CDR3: CSVEKEFSTDTQYF; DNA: TGCAGCGTTGAGAAGGAGTTTAGCACAGATACGCAGTATTTT
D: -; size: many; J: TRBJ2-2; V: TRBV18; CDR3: CASSRRTGTGELFF; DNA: TGTGCCAGCTCACGACGCACAGGCACCGGGGAGCTGTTTTTT
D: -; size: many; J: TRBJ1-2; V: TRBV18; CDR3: CASSPGQGGGYTF; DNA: TGTGCCAGCTCACCAGGGCAGGGAGGCGGCTACACCTTC
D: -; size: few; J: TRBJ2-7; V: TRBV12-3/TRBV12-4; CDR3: CASSLGRYGQYF; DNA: TGTGCCAGCAGTCTAGGCCGGTACGGGCAGTACTTC
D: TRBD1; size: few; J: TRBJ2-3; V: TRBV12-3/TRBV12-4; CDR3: CASSLNRRGLRSTDTQYF; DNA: TGTGCCAGCAGTTTAAATCGCAGGGGGCTTCGTAGCACAGATACGCAGTATTTT
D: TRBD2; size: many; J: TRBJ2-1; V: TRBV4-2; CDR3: CASSHISGGAWDEQFF; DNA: TGTGCCAGCAGCCATATAAGCGGGGGGGCCTGGGATGAGCAGTTCTTC
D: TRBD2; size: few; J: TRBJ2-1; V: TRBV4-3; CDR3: CASSQIAGSSYNEQFF; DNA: TGCGCCAGCAGCCAAATAGCGGGATCCTCCTACAATGAGCAGTTCTTC
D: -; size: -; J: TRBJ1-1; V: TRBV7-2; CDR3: CASSPYDRPTEAFF; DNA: TGTGCCAGCAGCCCGTATGACAGACCCACTGAAGCTTTCTTT
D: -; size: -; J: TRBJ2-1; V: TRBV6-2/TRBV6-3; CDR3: CASSPVLDEQFF; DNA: TGTGCCAGCAGCCCTGTTCTCGATGAGCAGTTCTTC
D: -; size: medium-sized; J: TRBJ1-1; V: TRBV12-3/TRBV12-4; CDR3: CASSLLHSYTEAFF; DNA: TGTGCCAGCAGTTTATTACACTCGTACACTGAAGCTTTCTTT
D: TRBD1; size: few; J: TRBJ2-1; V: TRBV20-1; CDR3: CSASQRQGTLGNEQFF; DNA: TGCAGTGCTAGCCAAAGACAGGGAACTTTGGGCAATGAGCAGTTCTTC
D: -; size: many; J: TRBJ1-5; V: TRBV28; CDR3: CASSFAGVNQPQHF; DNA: TGTGCCAGCAGTTTTGCAGGTGTAAATCAGCCCCAGCATTTT
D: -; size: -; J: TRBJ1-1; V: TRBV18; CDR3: CASSSTGENTEAFF; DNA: TGTGCCAGCTCATCGACAGGAGAGAACACTGAAGCTTTCTTT
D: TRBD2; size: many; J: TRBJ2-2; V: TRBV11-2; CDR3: CASSLQFGTSGLTGELFF; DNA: TGTGCCAGCAGCTTACAATTTGGGACTAGCGGGCTCACCGGGGAGCTGTTTTTT